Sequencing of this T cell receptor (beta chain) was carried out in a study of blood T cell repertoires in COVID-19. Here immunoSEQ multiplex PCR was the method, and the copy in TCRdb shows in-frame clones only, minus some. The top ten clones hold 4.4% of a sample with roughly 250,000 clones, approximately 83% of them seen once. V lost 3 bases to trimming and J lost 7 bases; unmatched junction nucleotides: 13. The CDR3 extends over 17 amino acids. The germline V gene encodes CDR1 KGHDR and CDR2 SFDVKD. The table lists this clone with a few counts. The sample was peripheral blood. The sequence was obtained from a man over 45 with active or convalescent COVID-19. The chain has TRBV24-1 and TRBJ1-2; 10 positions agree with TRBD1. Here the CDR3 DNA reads TGTGCCACCAGTGATCCGGATGGGGACAGGGGAATCTCTGGCTACACCTTC. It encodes CATSDPDGDRGISGYTF.